This T cell receptor (beta chain) was captured by sequencing in a study of T cells in Graves' hyperthyroidism and ophthalmopathy. The study's findings and limits: A model built on 13 V-J features separated ophthalmopathy from stable hyperthyroidism.

Amplification targeted TCR beta CDR3 regions from RNA transcripts. When the TCR CDR3 underwent first-round RT-PCR, the HTBI primer set was used. TCRdb re-analysed the multiplex PCR reads in MiXCR, keeping a single row per CDR3 protein. In the table there are about 540,000 distinct CDR3 sequences, 35% to 55% of which are singletons. Uncontrolled infection, other autoimmune disease, pregnancy or lactation excluded patients. Notes on this clonotype: Its antigen is undetermined.

V trimming: 0 bases; J trimming: 6 bases; junction bases outside the gene matches: 3. Looked up from germline, CDR1 is SQVTM and CDR2 is ANQGSEA. The CDR3 consists of 15 residues. The V and J genes are TRBV29-1 and TRBJ1-5; 12 positions agree with TRBD1. The receptor's source is a woman between 18 and 29 years old with Graves' hyperthyroidism. Input material: peripheral blood or thyroid tissue (not recorded which). This CDR3 is CSVEDGTGGGQPQHF. The CDR3 DNA reads TGCAGCGTTGAAGACGGGACAGGGGGCGGTCAGCCCCAGCATTTT.